The 26 T cell receptor beta chains given below trace back to one sample, sequenced in a study of blood T cells in healthy people across ages. For the second PCR, which ran for 7 to 11 cycles, a sample-barcoded 5' primer and a J-beta primer mix were used. MiXCR, run by TCRdb on the 5' RACE reads, gives a single entry per CDR3 protein. Among more than 700,000 distinct CDR3 sequences, about half were seen once, and the ten largest hold 15% to 20%. The sample taken for sequencing was blood. These receptors all come from an elderly man in good health.

The genes are TRBV12-5 and TRBJ2-3; D is uncertain. CDR1 and CDR2 (germline): LGHNT, FRNRAP. The CDR3 extends over 12 amino acids. Deletions cut 5 bases from V and 3 bases from J, with 6 bases between. CDR3 loop: CASGLRTDTQYF. The CDR3 DNA reads TGTGCTAGTGGTCTGAGGACAGATACGCAGTATTTT.

The chain is built from TRBV2 and TRBJ2-1; 14 nucleotides agree with TRBD2. The CDR3 spans 14 residues. J gave up 9 bases and V 6 bases, and 4 bases lay outside the gene matches. CDR1 is SNHLY, CDR2 FYNNEI, per germline. CDR3 protein: CASRPGLAGAEQFF. The CDR3 bases are TGTGCCAGCAGACCGGGACTAGCGGGAGCTGAGCAGTTCTTC.

This clonotype came up many times. Its ends do not fully match the called genes, so a read error is possible. This chain links TRBV7-7 with TRBJ2-7; no reliable D call. Germline lookup yields CDR1 SSHAT and CDR2 FNYEAQ (reference sequence). The CDR3 runs 13 residues. The CDR3 DNA sequence: TGTGCTAGCAGCTTAAGTGGGATCGGCGAGCAGTACTTC. This gives the protein CASSLSGIGEQYF.

This clonotype has only a few counts. The chain carries TRBV20-1 and TRBJ2-7; 7 bases fit TRBD1. Germline V gene data show CDR1 as DFQATT and CDR2 as SNEGSKA (reference sequence). The CDR3 is 12 amino acids. CDR3 nucleotide sequence: TGCAGCGCACGGGACAGCCCCTACGAGCAGTACTTC. Residues: CSARDSPYEQYF.

This clonotype was seen more than once but under ten times. J is TRBJ2-3 and V is TRBV7-2; 10 positions match TRBD2. The V and J ends lost 8 bases and 5 bases, in that order; junction bases with no gene match: 7. Germline CDR1 reads SGHTA; CDR2 reads FQGNSA. The CDR3 totals 14 residues. CDR3 coding DNA: TGTGCCAGCCAAGCGGGAGGGCCGGAAGATACGCAGTATTTT. It encodes CASQAGGPEDTQYF. Using reference TRBV7-2 and TRBJ2-3 for the parts outside the CDR3, the full variable domain is GAGVSQSPSNKVTEKGKDVELRCDPISGHTALYWYRQSLGQGLEFLIYFQGNSAPDKSGLPSDRFSAERTGGSVSTLTIQRTQQEDSAVYLCASQAGGPEDTQYFGPGTRLTVL.

This clonotype was detected only a few times. The chain is built from TRBV27 and TRBJ2-3, with a tentative D call TRBD1 (5 bases). There are 15 residues in the CDR3. Germline V gene sequence: CDR1 MNHEY, CDR2 SMNVEV (reference sequence). V was trimmed by 3 bases and J by 1 base, leaving 11 bases between them. The CDR3 region is CASSFLTDGTDTQYF. Here the CDR3 DNA reads TGTGCCAGCAGTTTCCTGACAGACGGCACAGATACGCAGTATTTT.

This clonotype was detected a few times. The gene calls are TRBV20-1 and TRBJ2-1; TRBD2 matches at 14 bases. The CDR3 consists of 14 residues. J gave up 7 bases and V 7 bases, and 6 bases lay outside the gene matches. CDR1 and CDR2 from the germline V gene are DFQATT and SNEGSKA (reference sequence). DNA of the CDR3: TGCAGTGTCTACGGGACTAGCGGGAGTAATGAGCAGTTCTTC. The encoded protein is CSVYGTSGSNEQFF.

The J gene is TRBJ2-7, the V gene TRBV20-1; 10 bases agree with TRBD2. Germline values: CDR1 DFQATT, CDR2 SNEGSKA (reference sequence). Trimming cost V 5 bases and J 9 bases; bases outside gene matches: 10. The CDR3 contains 13 residues. The chain's CDR3 is CSARASGGMGQYF. The DNA for the CDR3 is TGCAGTGCTCGGGCTAGCGGGGGCATGGGGCAGTACTTC.

In this sample, this clonotype turned up a few times. The chain carries TRBV7-2 and TRBJ2-3, with unresolved D. Germline lookup yields CDR1 SGHTA and CDR2 FQGNSA. Trimming shortened V by 5 bases and J by 2 bases, and 11 bases separated the two germline ends. The CDR3 is made up of 14 amino acids. Here the CDR3 reads CASSVGRFTDTQYF. The DNA for the CDR3 is TGTGCCAGCAGCGTCGGGCGGTTCACAGATACGCAGTATTTT.

Only a few counts were recorded for this clonotype. This chain connects TRBV12-3 or TRBV12-4 to TRBJ2-7; 7 nucleotides line up with TRBD1. V trimming: 5 bases; J trimming: 1 base; junction bases outside the gene matches: 5. CDR3 length: 14 residues. This CDR3 is CASSVRDRSYEQYF. CDR3 in DNA: TGTGCCAGCAGTGTCCGGGACAGATCCTACGAGCAGTACTTC.

This clonotype was observed at least ten times. The V call is TRBV20-1, the J call TRBJ2-5; 7 bases align to TRBD1. There are 14 residues in the CDR3. Losses at the gene ends were 3 bases for V and 2 bases for J; bases not matched to a gene: 6. Germline V gives CDR1 DFQATT, CDR2 SNEGSKA (reference sequence). This CDR3 reads CSARAPGQQETQYF. CDR3 in DNA: TGCAGTGCTAGGGCCCCGGGACAGCAAGAGACCCAGTACTTC.

There are many counts of this clonotype. Relative to the germline gene, one junction end is altered; a read error may explain this. The V and J genes are TRBV2 and TRBJ1-1; D unclear. Germline lookup yields CDR1 SNHLY and CDR2 FYNNEI. The CDR3 contains 12 residues. CDR3 sequence: CASMFRNAEAFF. The CDR3, as DNA: TGTGCCAGCATGTTCCGGAACGCTGAAGCTTTCTTT.

This clonotype has a handful of counts. The rearrangement links TRBV5-1 to TRBJ2-1; unclear D gene. There are 15 residues in the CDR3. Trimming shortened V by 4 bases and J by 0 bases, and 11 bases separated the two germline ends. CDR1 and CDR2 from the germline V gene are SGHRS and YFSETQ. CDR3 loop: CASSAIQSSYNEQFF. In nucleotides, the CDR3 is TGCGCCAGCAGCGCTATCCAGAGCTCCTACAATGAGCAGTTCTTC.

This clonotype was seen more than once but under ten times. This chain links TRBV6-2 or TRBV6-3 with TRBJ1-6; D uncertain. V lost 4 bases, J lost 10 bases, and 8 bases lay in between. The CDR3 contains 12 residues. Germline loops: CDR1 MNHEY, CDR2 SVGEGT. The CDR3 DNA follows: TGTGCCAGCAGTTTCACGAACTCACCCCTCCACTTT. Translating gives CASSFTNSPLHF.

The rearrangement joins TRBV6-5 to TRBJ2-3; D ambiguous. The CDR3 runs 15 residues. Trimming cost V 5 bases and J 0 bases, with 12 bases left between them. CDR1 and CDR2 from the germline V gene are MNHEY and SVGAGI. The CDR3 loop is CASSRTESSTDTQYF. DNA for the CDR3: TGTGCCAGCAGTCGAACTGAGTCTAGCACAGATACGCAGTATTTT.

This chain connects TRBV2 to TRBJ1-1; D remains ambiguous. CDR3 length: 14 residues. In germline, CDR1 is SNHLY, CDR2 FYNNEI. Trimming took 8 bases from V and 2 from J, leaving 15 bases between them. The CDR3 sequence: CASGSGRPNTEAFF. The CDR3 region has the DNA TGTGCCAGCGGCTCGGGGAGACCAAACACTGAAGCTTTCTTT.

The chain couples TRBV5-1 to TRBJ2-7; D unresolved. V gave up 3 bases and J gave up 10 bases, with 20 bases separating them. The CDR3 length is 14 residues. CDR1 is SGHRS, CDR2 YFSETQ, per germline. CDR3 DNA sequence: TGCGCCAGCAGCTCGTATGACGGCCCTACGACACAGTACTTC. Translating gives CASSSYDGPTTQYF.

The CDR3 region has the DNA TGTGCCAGCAGCTTCGACGCTGAAGCTTTCTTT. This gives the protein CASSFDAEAFF. This chain uses TRBV7-9 with TRBJ1-1; D not resolved. Trimming left V 3 bases short and J 6 bases short, with 5 bases between. Per germline, CDR1 SEHNR and CDR2 FQNEAQ (reference sequence). CDR3 length: 11 residues.

This clonotype has more than one count but fewer than ten. This chain joins TRBV27 and TRBJ2-3, with D possibly TRBD2 on 6 matching bases. The ends were cut back, 7 bases at V and 3 bases at J, with 11 bases in the middle. There are 13 residues in the CDR3. CDR1 and CDR2 (germline): MNHEY, SMNVEV (reference sequence). DNA of the CDR3: TGTGCCAGCACCTCTAGCGAGACAGATACGCAGTATTTT. Amino acids: CASTSSETDTQYF.

This clonotype has only a few counts. V is TRBV29-1 and J is TRBJ2-1, with D uncertain. Trimming cost V 8 bases and J 6 bases, with 14 bases left between them. The germline V gene has CDR1 SQVTM and CDR2 ANQGSEA. The CDR3 contains 12 residues. CDR3 DNA sequence: TGCAGCCCCCGTGGTAATTCCAATGAGCAGTTCTTC. Translation gives CSPRGNSNEQFF.

The chain joins TRBV14 to TRBJ2-7; 8 bases agree with TRBD1. Germline trimming cut 4 bases from V and 5 bases from J; bases unmatched to any gene: 10. CDR1 and CDR2 (germline): SGHDN, FVKESK. The CDR3 totals 15 residues. DNA of the CDR3: TGTGCCAGCAGCCCCGTCTATACAGGGGGTAACGAGCAGTACTTC. Translation gives CASSPVYTGGNEQYF.

This clonotype was observed at least ten times. The chain combines TRBV13 with TRBJ2-7, with 8 nucleotides matching TRBD2. CDR1 and CDR2 (germline): PRHDT, FYEKMQ (reference sequence). This CDR3 contains 16 residues. Losses at the gene ends were 0 bases for V and 5 bases for J; bases not matched to a gene: 9. CDR3: CASSLGAGVVGNEQYF. Here the CDR3 DNA reads TGTGCCAGCAGCTTAGGAGCGGGAGTGGTTGGCAACGAGCAGTACTTC. Full variable domain (outside the CDR3, taken from reference TRBV13 and TRBJ2-7): AAGVIQSPRHLIKEKRETATLKCYPIPRHDTVYWYQQGPGQDPQFLISFYEKMQSDKGSIPDRFSAQQFSDYHSELNMSSLELGDSALYFCASSLGAGVVGNEQYFGPGTRLTVT.

This clonotype was observed once. This chain connects TRBV7-2 to TRBJ1-2; 10 bases fit TRBD1. V lost 4 bases and J lost 8; bases outside the gene matches: 10. The germline V gene encodes CDR1 SGHTA and CDR2 FQGNSA. This CDR3 comprises 15 residues. This chain's CDR3 is CASSSRPGQGLGYTF. In DNA form, the CDR3 reads TGTGCCAGCAGCTCCCGTCCGGGACAGGGGTTAGGCTACACCTTC.

This clonotype came up a few times. The gene calls are TRBV12-3 or TRBV12-4 and TRBJ2-1; 9 bases match TRBD1. The CDR3 spans 17 residues. After removal of 7 bases from V and 10 bases from J, the junction contained 20 bases not matched to a gene. The CDR3 nucleotides are TGTGCCAGCAACTTGGGACAGGGATGGGGGTTCGGGATCGAGCAGTTCTTC. As protein: CASNLGQGWGFGIEQFF.

The CDR3 DNA reads as TGTGCCATCAGTGGGACAGGGCAAGAGACCCAGTACTTC. This sequence encodes CAISGTGQETQYF. This chain uses TRBV10-3 with TRBJ2-4, with 8 bases fitting TRBD1. The closer fit of TRBJ2-5 to the DNA end suggests the J call may be wrong. The CDR3 loop spans 13 amino acids. The germline gives CDR1 ENHRY, CDR2 SYGVKD.

The chain links TRBV5-6 to TRBJ2-1; TRBD1 or TRBD2 may be the D gene (7 bases each). The V gene lost 4 bases and the J gene lost 8 bases, with 19 bases spanning the gap. The CDR3 consists of 15 residues. CDR1 and CDR2 (germline): SGHDT, YYEEEE. CDR3 in DNA: TGTGCCAGCAGCCGCTGGGCCAGGGGGAGGGATGAGCAGTTCTTC. It yields the protein CASSRWARGRDEQFF.